One and the same sample provided the 20 T cell receptor beta chains below, sequenced in a study of control samples from healthy donors and cancer patients. Sequencing used immunoSEQ multiplex PCR; TCRdb keeps in-frame clones, though not all of them. The sample has 120,000 or so clones; about 90% are singletons. The sequencing input was blood. The receptors were sampled from a man aged 18-30 years in good health.

This clone was found once. This chain joins TRBV10-3 and TRBJ2-5; D perhaps matches TRBD1 (5 bases). Per the germline V gene, CDR1 is ENHRY and CDR2 is SYGVKD. The CDR3 is 14 amino acids. V lost 6 bases to trimming and J lost 2 bases, with 13 bases between them. The CDR3: CAIRETATQETQYF. The CDR3 DNA sequence: TGTGCCATCAGGGAGACAGCGACTCAAGAGACCCAGTACTTC.

V is TRBV5-1 and J is TRBJ2-1, with a possible D match to TRBD1 (5 bases). This CDR3 region has 16 residues. Germline CDR1 and CDR2: SGHRS and YFSETQ. The V end lost 2 bases, the J end lost 0 bases, and 12 bases lay between the germline ends. The CDR3 region has the DNA TGCGCCAGCAGCTTCAAACAGGCAAGCTCCTACAATGAGCAGTTCTTC. Translated, it gives CASSFKQASSYNEQFF.

The chain employs TRBV9 and TRBJ2-7; D gene unclear. The ends were cut back, 4 bases at V and 4 bases at J, with 18 bases in the middle. The CDR3 spans 15 residues. The germline gives CDR1 SGDLS, CDR2 YYNGEE. The CDR3 sequence: CASSSYSGPPYEQYF. CDR3 bases: TGTGCCAGCAGCTCTTATTCCGGGCCCCCTTACGAGCAGTACTTC. The full variable domain, in which reference TRBV9 and TRBJ2-7 provide the parts outside the CDR3, is DSGVTQTPKHLITATGQRVTLRCSPRSGDLSVYWYQQSLDQGLQFLIQYYNGEERAKGNILERFSAQQFPDLHSELNLSSLELGDSALYFCASSSYSGPPYEQYFGPGTRLTVT.

This chain uses TRBV19 with TRBJ2-5; weak D call: TRBD2 (6 bases). Trimming shortened V by 3 bases and J by 9 bases, and 17 bases separated the two germline ends. Looked up from germline, CDR1 is LNHDA and CDR2 is SQIVND (reference sequence). The CDR3 has 14 residues. CDR3 in DNA: TGTGCCAGTAGTATCGATCCCCCGCCGGGAGCCCAGTACTTC. It specifies CASSIDPPPGAQYF.

The rearrangement joins TRBV27 to TRBJ1-2; 8 nucleotides match TRBD1. After removal of 3 bases from V and 2 bases from J, the junction contained 14 bases not matched to a gene. The CDR3 has 18 amino acids. Germline V gene sequence: CDR1 MNHEY, CDR2 SMNVEV (reference sequence). CDR3 region: CASSFLRAGGPENYGYTF. DNA of the CDR3: TGTGCCAGCAGTTTCCTCAGGGCAGGGGGCCCGGAGAACTATGGCTACACCTTC.

The V call is TRBV6-1, the J call TRBJ1-5; no definite D call. This CDR3 spans 13 amino acids. Germline V gene sequence: CDR1 MNHNS, CDR2 SASEGT. V lost 2 bases, J lost 3 bases, and 5 bases lay in between. Here the CDR3 DNA reads TGTGCCAGCAGTGAACAGACCAATCAGCCCCAGCATTTT. Translation: CASSEQTNQPQHF.

The rearrangement joins TRBV27 to TRBJ2-3; D is unresolved. V lost 4 bases to trimming and J lost 10 bases, with 9 bases between them. CDR1 is MNHEY, CDR2 SMNVEV, per germline (reference sequence). CDR3 size: 11 residues. CDR3 nucleotides: TGTGCCAGCAGTTATAGGGAAGCGCAGTATTTT. This encodes CASSYREAQYF.

In DNA form, the CDR3 reads TGTGCCAGCTCCAGGGGTGCTAATGAAAAACTGTTTTTT. Protein: CASSRGANEKLFF. The chain joins TRBV18 to TRBJ1-4; D perhaps matches TRBD1 (6 bases). Trimming cost V 6 bases and J 3 bases, with 8 bases left between them. Germline-derived CDR1 and CDR2 are KGHSH and LQKENI. The CDR3 is 13 amino acids. Variable domain in full (rest from reference TRBV18 and TRBJ1-4): NAGVMQNPRHLVRRRGQEARLRCSPMKGHSHVYWYRQLPEEGLKFMVYLQKENIIDESGMPKERFSAEFPKEGPSILRIQQVVRGDSAAYFCASSRGANEKLFFGSGTQLSVL.

There are a few counts of this clone. V gene TRBV30 combines with J gene TRBJ2-7; D call uncertain. In germline, CDR1 is GTSNPN, CDR2 SVGIG (reference sequence). The V end lost 0 bases, the J end lost 0 bases, and 6 bases lay between the germline ends. The CDR3 covers 13 residues. CDR3 nucleotides: TGTGCCTGGAGTGTGGCCCACTCCTACGAGCAGTACTTC. Its protein product is CAWSVAHSYEQYF.

The chain recombines TRBV11-3 with TRBJ2-7; TRBD2 matches 9 bases. Looked up from germline, CDR1 is SGHNT and CDR2 is YENEEA. CDR3 length equals 16 residues. V was pared by 1 base and J by 7 bases, with 11 bases of the junction left unmatched. The CDR3 here is CASSLVISGSTEEQYF. In DNA form, the CDR3 reads TGTGCCAGCAGCTTAGTAATTAGCGGGAGTACAGAAGAGCAGTACTTC.

The chain carries TRBV7-6 and TRBJ2-3; 13 positions match TRBD2. CDR1 SGHVS and CDR2 FNYEAQ come from the germline V gene. The CDR3 loop spans 16 amino acids. J gave up 8 bases and V 5 bases, and 10 bases lay outside the gene matches. DNA for the CDR3: TGTGCCAGCAGCCCTACTAGCGGGAGGGTGGATCTTACGCAGTATTTT. Amino acids: CASSPTSGRVDLTQYF.

The V and J genes are TRBV11-3 and TRBJ2-1; perhaps D is TRBD1 or TRBD2 (5 bases each). Germline V CDR1 and CDR2: SGHNT, YENEEA. This CDR3 spans 17 amino acids. V lost 5 bases, J lost 0 bases, and 17 bases lay in between. The CDR3 loop is CASSRDRRLSSYNEQFF. CDR3 sequence (DNA): TGTGCCAGCAGCCGGGACCGCCGACTCTCCTCCTACAATGAGCAGTTCTTC.

The rearrangement links TRBV12-3 or TRBV12-4 to TRBJ1-4; 7 nucleotides align to TRBD1. The CDR3 covers 13 residues. With 5 bases clipped from V and 9 bases from J, the junction kept 6 bases outside the gene matches. CDR3: CASSTNRGKKLFF. The CDR3 region has the DNA TGTGCCAGCAGTACCAACAGGGGAAAAAAACTGTTTTTT.

The CDR3 DNA reads as TGCGCCAGCAGCCAAGATAGGGCAGGGACAGGCGAGCAGTACTTC. Its translation is CASSQDRAGTGEQYF. The chain joins TRBV4-1 to TRBJ2-7; 8 nucleotides match TRBD1. The ends lost 0 bases at V and 6 bases at J; junction bases unmatched: 7. Germline-derived CDR1 and CDR2 are MGHRA and YSYEKL. The CDR3 is made up of 15 amino acids.

This clone was counted only a few times. This chain uses TRBV19 with TRBJ1-6, with a weak D call TRBD1 (5 bases). This CDR3 is built from 15 residues. V lost 2 bases to trimming and J lost 7 bases, with 12 bases between them. Germline CDR1 and CDR2: LNHDA and SQIVND (reference sequence). Here the CDR3 reads CASSISGVVNSPLHF. In DNA, the CDR3 is TGTGCCAGTAGTATATCGGGGGTGGTAAATTCACCCCTCCACTTT.

This clone was observed at least ten times. The V gene is TRBV29-1, the J gene TRBJ2-1; 12 positions agree with TRBD2. The CDR3 length is 18 residues. Per germline, CDR1 SQVTM and CDR2 ANQGSEA. With V trimmed by 1 base and J by 6 bases, 13 bases remained unmatched. The CDR3 sequence is CSVEVGLAGNHGLNEQFF. CDR3 bases: TGCAGCGTTGAAGTCGGACTAGCGGGGAATCACGGGCTCAATGAGCAGTTCTTC.

The chain is built from TRBV11-2 and TRBJ2-2, with D possibly TRBD1 on 6 matching bases. The CDR3 is made up of 14 amino acids. V was shortened by 8 bases and J by 0 bases, with 10 bases between the two germline ends. Germline CDR1 SGHAT, CDR2 FQNNGV. The CDR3 nucleotides read TGTGCCAGCCAACGGACAGCGAACACCGGGGAGCTGTTTTTT. This encodes CASQRTANTGELFF.

This clone was found once. The V gene is TRBV28, the J gene TRBJ2-7; the match to TRBD2 covers 8 bases. The CDR3 is 15 residues long. V lost 8 bases to trimming and J lost 3 bases; unmatched junction nucleotides: 12. The germline CDR1 and CDR2 sequences are MDHEN and SYDVKM. The CDR3, as DNA: TGTGCCAGCGGGTGGGCGGGAGGCCCCCGCTACGAGCAGTACTTC. Its protein product is CASGWAGGPRYEQYF.

This clone is a singleton in its sample. The rearrangement links TRBV27 to TRBJ1-2, with 10 bases lining up with TRBD1. With V trimmed by 10 bases and J by 2 bases, 10 bases remained unmatched. Germline values: CDR1 MNHEY, CDR2 SMNVEV (reference sequence). The CDR3 spans 15 residues. The chain's CDR3 is CATKGRQGANYGYTF. CDR3 coding DNA: TGTGCCACCAAAGGACGACAGGGGGCGAACTATGGCTACACCTTC.

The V gene is TRBV2, the J gene TRBJ2-3; 7 bases agree with TRBD1. V dropped 4 bases and J dropped 3; count of bases not matched to a gene: 4. Germline values: CDR1 SNHLY, CDR2 FYNNEI. This CDR3 comprises 14 residues. The CDR3 bases are TGTGCCAGCAGTGTAAGGACAGGTACAGATACGCAGTATTTT. It encodes CASSVRTGTDTQYF.